Only a few counts were recorded for the clone carrying this TCR beta chain. Germline CDR1 MNHEY, CDR2 SVGAGI. The length of the CDR3 is 14 residues. The V gene end was trimmed by 2 bases and the J gene end by 6 bases; junction bases not matched to a gene: 3. These data come from a study of spatial heterogeneity in lung cancer. Study information: A unique TCR and UMI combination showed up more than ten times in raw reads, on average.

Every TCR cDNA molecule carried a tag that served as a unique molecular identifier. TCRdb passed the 5' RACE reads through MiXCR, listing each CDR3 protein once. The table has 50,000 to 65,000 distinct CDR3 sequences, more than 7% seen once; the top ten hold roughly 16%. Described time point: sample taken at primary tumor resection. Whole RNA from tumor, nontumor lung or frozen PBMC was sequenced unsorted. Samples were obtained from more than 70 donors, all untreated early-stage non-small cell lung cancer patients. The receptor's source is a female donor with early-stage non-small cell lung cancer. V usage is TRBV6-5 and J usage is TRBJ2-2, with 7 bases matching TRBD2. The material was PBMCs, obtained at surgery. In DNA form, the CDR3 reads TGTGCCAGCAGTTACCCCCGGGAGGCCGGGGAGCTGTTTTTT. Translating it yields CASSYPREAGELFF.